The 18 T cell receptor beta chains given below trace back to one sample, sequenced in a study of cytomegalovirus exposure and HLA in healthy donors. The PCR employed 60 Vbeta primers together with 13 Jbeta primers. The method was immunoSEQ multiplex PCR; TCRdb's version includes in-frame clones alone and lacks a portion of them. The sample shows about 100,000 clones, around 82% of them seen only once. The sequenced material came from PBMCs. The receptors shown here come from a woman in her thirties or forties in good health and CMV-seronegative.

The chain links TRBV28 to TRBJ2-6; TRBD1 matches at 7 bases. Germline CDR1 and CDR2: MDHEN and SYDVKM. This CDR3 comprises 19 residues. Trimming took 4 bases from V and 0 from J; bases not matched to a gene: 12. The CDR3 region is CASSSLTGTADSGANVLTF. The CDR3 DNA sequence: TGTGCCAGCAGTTCGTTGACCGGGACAGCCGACTCTGGGGCCAACGTCCTGACTTTC.

This clone was counted a single time. The V and J genes are TRBV18 and TRBJ1-1; D may be TRBD1 (5 bases). Germline CDR1 reads KGHSH; CDR2 reads LQKENI. The V and J ends lost 4 bases and 1 base respectively, with 10 bases between them. This CDR3 has 14 amino acids. The CDR3 region is CASSQGVGNTEAFF. The CDR3 coding sequence is TGTGCCAGCTCACAAGGGGTGGGGAACACTGAAGCTTTCTTT.

The chain joins TRBV7-2 to TRBJ1-2; 7 bases align to TRBD1. CDR1 is SGHTA, CDR2 FQGNSA, per germline. This CDR3 region has 14 residues. V lost 4 bases and J lost 4; bases outside the gene matches: 6. CDR3 in amino acids: CASSSLDRSYGYTF. CDR3 in DNA: TGTGCCAGCAGCTCCTTGGACAGGTCCTATGGCTACACCTTC.

This clone was seen a few times. The chain carries TRBV2 and TRBJ1-5; the D gene is possibly TRBD1 (6 bases). Per germline, CDR1 SNHLY and CDR2 FYNNEI. CDR3 length equals 13 residues. The germline V and J ends were trimmed by 8 bases and 7 bases, with 15 bases remaining between them. The CDR3 DNA reads TGTGCCAGCGATAGGGACAATACCCAGCCCCAGCATTTT. Protein: CASDRDNTQPQHF. Using reference TRBV2 and TRBJ1-5 for the parts outside the CDR3, the full variable domain is EPEVTQTPSHQVTQMGQEVILRCVPISNHLYFYWYRQILGQKVEFLVSFYNNEISEKSEIFDDQFSVERPDGSNFTLKIRSTKLEDSAMYFCASDRDNTQPQHFGDGTRLSIL.

This chain connects TRBV28 to TRBJ2-7; maybe TRBD2 (5 bases). The germline gives CDR1 MDHEN, CDR2 SYDVKM. Trimming stripped 6 bases from V and 0 bases from J, with 15 bases between. The CDR3 runs to 15 residues. The CDR3 DNA reads as TGTGCCAGCAGCCCCCCGGCGGGTTACTCCTACGAGCAGTACTTC. Translation gives CASSPPAGYSYEQYF.

The J gene is TRBJ1-2, the V gene TRBV30; unclear D gene. Germline loops: CDR1 GTSNPN, CDR2 SVGIG (reference sequence). The CDR3 runs 13 residues. Between the trimmed V and J ends, which lost 2 bases and 3 bases, there was a span of 10 bases. CDR3 bases: TGTGCCTGGAGTATCCCCCTCGACTATGGCTACACCTTC. Translated, it gives CAWSIPLDYGYTF.

The chain employs TRBV5-4 and TRBJ2-7; 9 bases line up with TRBD2. CDR1 SGHNT and CDR2 YYREEE come from the germline V gene (reference sequence). J was trimmed by 0 bases and V by 3 bases; bases with no gene match: 4. The CDR3 contains 15 residues. The CDR3 here is CASSYLAGTSYEQYF. DNA for the CDR3: TGTGCCAGCAGCTATCTAGCGGGAACCTCCTACGAGCAGTACTTC.

V gene TRBV7-2 combines with J gene TRBJ1-2; D remains unclear. This CDR3 has 17 residues. Germline CDR1 reads SGHTA; CDR2 reads FQGNSA. The V gene lost 2 bases and the J gene lost 8 bases, with 24 bases spanning the gap. CDR3 sequence (DNA): TGTGCCAGCAGCTTAAGCCTTGTTAGGGTGGGAGTGGAAGGCTACACCTTC. Its translation is CASSLSLVRVGVEGYTF. Based on the CDR3 plus reference TRBV7-2 and TRBJ1-2, the full variable domain is GAGVSQSPSNKVTEKGKDVELRCDPISGHTALYWYRQSLGQGLEFLIYFQGNSAPDKSGLPSDRFSAERTGGSVSTLTIQRTQQEDSAVYLCASSLSLVRVGVEGYTFGSGTRLTVV.

V usage is TRBV19 and J usage is TRBJ2-5; 8 bases line up with TRBD1. Germline V gene lookup returns CDR1 LNHDA and CDR2 SQIVND (reference sequence). V was pared by 5 bases and J by 1 base, with 3 bases of the junction left unmatched. CDR3 size: 14 residues. The CDR3 loop is CASSLQGGQETQYF. In nucleotides, the CDR3 is TGTGCCAGTAGTTTACAGGGGGGCCAAGAGACCCAGTACTTC.

This clone occurred once. This sequence joins TRBV19 and TRBJ2-5; D is perhaps TRBD2 (7 bases). This CDR3 is 15 amino acids long. Per the germline V gene, CDR1 is LNHDA and CDR2 is SQIVND (reference sequence). V was clipped by 3 bases and J by 3 bases, with 14 bases between them. The CDR3 protein is CASSMGGAREETQYF. The CDR3 nucleotides read TGTGCCAGTAGTATGGGGGGGGCTAGGGAAGAGACCCAGTACTTC.

The chain's CDR3 is CASSVTGGDYGYTF. As DNA, the CDR3 is TGTGCCAGCAGTGTTACAGGGGGCGACTATGGCTACACCTTC. The J gene is TRBJ1-2, the V gene TRBV25-1, with TRBD1 identical over 9 bases. Germline V CDR1 and CDR2: MGHDK, SYGVNS. The CDR3 runs 14 residues. Trimming removed 4 bases from V and 3 bases from J; junction bases left unmatched: 3.

The table lists this clone with a few counts. The chain couples TRBV29-1 to TRBJ2-4; TRBD2 might be the D (6 bases). The CDR3 contains 21 residues. V was shortened by 0 bases and J by 0 bases, with 27 bases between the two germline ends. CDR1 and CDR2 (germline): SQVTM, ANQGSEA. The CDR3 sequence: CSVEDRGWSGWGDIAKNIQYF. CDR3 nucleotide sequence: TGCAGCGTTGAAGATCGGGGGTGGTCAGGGTGGGGTGACATAGCCAAAAACATTCAGTACTTC.

The chain employs TRBV7-9 and TRBJ2-3, with D possibly matching TRBD2 (6 bases). Germline CDR1 and CDR2: SEHNR and FQNEAQ (reference sequence). The CDR3 sequence is 15 residues long. Trimming shortened V by 5 bases and J by 0 bases, and 12 bases separated the two germline ends. CDR3 sequence (DNA): TGTGCCAGCAGCCTCGGGAGCTTAAGCACAGATACGCAGTATTTT. Translating gives CASSLGSLSTDTQYF.

This clone was counted a few times. This chain links TRBV7-2 with TRBJ2-1; the match to TRBD1 covers 8 bases. The V segment lost 2 bases and the J segment 10 bases; nucleotides outside the gene matches: 10. There are 15 residues in the CDR3. The germline CDR1 and CDR2 sequences are SGHTA and FQGNSA. In DNA, the CDR3 is TGTGCCAGCAGCTTAAGGGTGGGGACAGGTTCGGAGCAGTTCTTC. It codes for CASSLRVGTGSEQFF.

This CDR3 is CASSLGVNYGYTF. The DNA of the CDR3 is TGTGCCAGCAGTTTGGGAGTTAACTATGGCTACACCTTC. The rearrangement links TRBV28 to TRBJ1-2, with D unclear. The germline V gene has CDR1 MDHEN and CDR2 SYDVKM. CDR3 size: 13 residues. Trimming removed 3 bases from V and 1 base from J, with 6 bases in between.

This clone was seen a single time. The chain links TRBV6-6 to TRBJ2-7, with 8 positions matching TRBD2. The CDR3 contains 13 residues. J gave up 1 base and V 6 bases, and 2 bases lay outside the gene matches. From germline, CDR1 is MNHNY and CDR2 SVGAGI (reference sequence). The CDR3 nucleotides are TGTGCCAGCAGGGGGACTAGTTCCTACGAGCAGTACTTC. This codes for CASRGTSSYEQYF.

V is TRBV7-2 and J is TRBJ2-7; possibly TRBD1 for D (5 bases). The germline V and J ends were trimmed by 5 bases and 3 bases, with 11 bases remaining between them. The length of the CDR3 is 13 residues. Germline CDR1 and CDR2: SGHTA and FQGNSA. CDR3 in amino acids: CASSPGSRYEQYF. In DNA, the CDR3 is TGTGCCAGCAGCCCAGGGTCCCGCTACGAGCAGTACTTC.

The table lists this clone with a few counts. This rearrangement joins TRBV4-2 to TRBJ2-5, with 7 bases matching TRBD2. This CDR3 has 16 amino acids. Unmatched junction bases numbered 13, after V lost 4 bases and J lost 5 bases. The germline V gene encodes CDR1 LGHNA and CDR2 YNFKEQ. CDR3: CASSRGGGSRAETQYF. CDR3 nucleotide sequence: TGTGCCAGCAGCCGGGGGGGAGGATCCCGGGCGGAGACCCAGTACTTC.